This T cell receptor (beta chain) was identified in a study of molecular identifiers for immune sequencing clone quantification. Across the whole study: In replicates, RNA from roughly 21,000 or 96,000 naive CD8 cells was divided five ways and four parts were sequenced.

This clonotype was counted only a few times. TCRdb redid the calling of the PCR reads with MiXCR, one entry per CDR3 protein. The sample lists around 480,000 distinct CDR3 sequences; around 21% were seen once. In germline, CDR1 is GTSNPN, CDR2 SVGIG (reference sequence). The CDR3 is 14 residues long. V dropped 4 bases and J dropped 1 base, with 14 bases sitting between them. The sample taken for sequencing was naive CD8+ T cells from blood, with Jurkat cell RNA spiked in. Subset: FACS-sorted CD8+CD4-CCR7+CD45RA+ naive T cells. This clonotype was obtained from a human donor in good health. Some libraries in this study had Jurkat cell RNA spiked in. The chain recombines TRBV30 with TRBJ2-7; possibly TRBD1 for D (5 bases). For the CDR3, the DNA is TGTGCCTGGAATCCGGACACGCAATCCTACGAGCAGTACTTC. It is translated as CAWNPDTQSYEQYF.